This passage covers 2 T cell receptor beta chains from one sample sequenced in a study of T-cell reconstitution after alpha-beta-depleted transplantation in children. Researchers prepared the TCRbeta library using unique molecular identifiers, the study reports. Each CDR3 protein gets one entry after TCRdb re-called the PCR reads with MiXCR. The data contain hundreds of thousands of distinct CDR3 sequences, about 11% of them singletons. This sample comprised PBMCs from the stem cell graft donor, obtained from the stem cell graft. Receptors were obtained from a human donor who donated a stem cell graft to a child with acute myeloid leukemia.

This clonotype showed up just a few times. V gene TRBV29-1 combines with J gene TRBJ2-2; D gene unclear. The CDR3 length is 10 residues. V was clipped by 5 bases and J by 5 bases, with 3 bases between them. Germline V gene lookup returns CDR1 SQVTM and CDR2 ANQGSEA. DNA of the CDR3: TGCAGCGTTTGGACCGGGGAGCTGTTTTTT. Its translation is CSVWTGELFF.

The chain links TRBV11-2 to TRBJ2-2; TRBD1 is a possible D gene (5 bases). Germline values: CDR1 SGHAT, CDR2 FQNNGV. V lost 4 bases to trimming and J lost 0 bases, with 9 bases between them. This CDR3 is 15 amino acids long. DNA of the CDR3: TGTGCCAGCAGCTGGGGCAGACCGAACACCGGGGAGCTGTTTTTT. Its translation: CASSWGRPNTGELFF.